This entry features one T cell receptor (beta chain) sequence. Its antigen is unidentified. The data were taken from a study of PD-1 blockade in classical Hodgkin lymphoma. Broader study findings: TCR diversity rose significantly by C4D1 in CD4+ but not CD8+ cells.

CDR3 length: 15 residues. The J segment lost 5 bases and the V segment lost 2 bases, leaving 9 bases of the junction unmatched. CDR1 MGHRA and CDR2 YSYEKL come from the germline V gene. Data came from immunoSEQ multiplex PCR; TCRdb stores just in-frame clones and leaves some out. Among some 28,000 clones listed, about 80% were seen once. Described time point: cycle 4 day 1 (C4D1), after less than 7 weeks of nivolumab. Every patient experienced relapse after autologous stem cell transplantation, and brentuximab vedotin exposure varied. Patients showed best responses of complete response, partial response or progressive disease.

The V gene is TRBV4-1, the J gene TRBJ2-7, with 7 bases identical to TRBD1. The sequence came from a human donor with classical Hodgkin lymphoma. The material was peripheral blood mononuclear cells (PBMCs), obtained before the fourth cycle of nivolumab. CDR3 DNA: TGCGCCAGCAGCCAATTAGGGGGCCGATCGAACGAGCAGTACTTC. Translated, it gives CASSQLGGRSNEQYF.